The 30 T cell receptor beta chains presented below share a single source sample, sequenced in a study of blood T cell repertoires in COVID-19. TCRdb's table, derived via immunoSEQ multiplex PCR, lists solely in-frame clones and lacks some. The sample shows 70,000 to 85,000 clones, roughly 90% of them seen only once. Sequenced: peripheral blood. All receptors derive from an older woman with active COVID-19.

The V call is TRBV3-1 (or the pseudogene TRBV3-2), the J call TRBJ2-1; TRBD2 agrees at 12 bases. There are 15 residues in the CDR3. Germline lookup yields CDR1 LGHDT and CDR2 YNNKEL (reference sequence). The V gene end was trimmed by 7 bases and the J gene end by 9 bases; junction bases not matched to a gene: 10. CDR3 nucleotides: TGTGCCAGCAAAGGACTAGCGGGATCCCAGGGTGAGCAGTTCTTC. Encoded protein: CASKGLAGSQGEQFF.

The CDR3 reads CASSYQGQGAYEQYF. The CDR3 nucleotides are TGTGCCAGCAGTTACCAGGGACAGGGGGCCTACGAGCAGTACTTC. This chain links TRBV6-5 with TRBJ2-7; 11 bases line up with TRBD1. Losses at the gene ends were 2 bases for V and 2 bases for J; bases not matched to a gene: 2. The CDR3 runs to 15 residues. Germline V gene data show CDR1 as MNHEY and CDR2 as SVGAGI.

The genes are TRBV15 and TRBJ2-7; TRBD2 matches 8 bases. Per the germline V gene, CDR1 is LNHNV and CDR2 is YYDKDF (reference sequence). The CDR3 totals 16 residues. The ends lost 0 bases at V and 0 bases at J; junction bases unmatched: 4. The CDR3 nucleotides read TGTGCCACCAGCAGAGATGTACTAGCGGTCTCCTACGAGCAGTACTTC. Translation gives CATSRDVLAVSYEQYF.

The chain links TRBV7-2 to TRBJ1-6; D perhaps matches TRBD1 (5 bases). The V gene's germline CDR1 is SGHTA and CDR2 FQGNSA. Deletions cut 6 bases from V and 3 bases from J, with 9 bases between. CDR3 length equals 14 residues. The CDR3 protein is CASRNDSYNSPLHF. The CDR3 coding sequence is TGTGCCAGCAGAAACGACAGCTATAATTCACCCCTCCACTTT.

The J gene is TRBJ2-2, the V gene TRBV2; the D is unclear. From germline, CDR1 is SNHLY and CDR2 FYNNEI. The length of the CDR3 is 15 residues. The V end was cut by 5 bases, the J end by 2 bases, with 12 bases between. This CDR3 reads CASSFNALNTGELFF. The CDR3 nucleotides are TGTGCCAGCAGTTTCAACGCTCTAAACACCGGGGAGCTGTTTTTT.

The V gene is TRBV5-4, the J gene TRBJ2-3; TRBD2 agrees at 7 bases. Germline V lookup: CDR1 SGHNT, CDR2 YYREEE (reference sequence). The CDR3 is 15 residues long. V lost 4 bases to trimming and J lost 8 bases; unmatched junction nucleotides: 13. The CDR3 coding sequence is TGTGCCAGCAGCCGGGGGGACCATGAATTAGGTACGCAGTATTTT. Its protein product is CASSRGDHELGTQYF.

The genes are TRBV6-6 and TRBJ1-6; the D gene is possibly TRBD1 (5 bases). Trimming took off 3 bases at V and 8 bases at J, with 11 bases between the two ends. Germline V lookup: CDR1 MNHNY, CDR2 SVGAGI (reference sequence). The CDR3 is made up of 14 amino acids. Here the CDR3 reads CASSYAGVDSPLHF. The CDR3 nucleotides read TGTGCCAGCAGTTATGCGGGGGTTGATTCACCCCTCCACTTT.

The chain couples TRBV24-1 to TRBJ1-2, with TRBD1 matching over 8 bases. Germline CDR1 is KGHDR and CDR2 is SFDVKD. This CDR3 contains 14 residues. After removal of 4 bases from V and 6 bases from J, the junction contained 6 bases not matched to a gene. The CDR3 here is CATSETGGLHGYTF. The CDR3 region has the DNA TGTGCCACCAGTGAAACAGGGGGTTTGCATGGCTACACCTTC.

J is TRBJ2-4 and V is TRBV28; D possibly corresponds to TRBD2 (7 bases). Germline CDR1 is MDHEN and CDR2 is SYDVKM. With 5 bases removed from V and 8 bases from J, the gap between germline ends came to 19 bases. This CDR3 region has 15 residues. The CDR3 spells CASSTQGGGKDIQYF. Written as DNA, the CDR3 is TGTGCCAGCAGTACACAGGGAGGGGGTAAGGACATTCAGTACTTC.

The chain uses TRBV5-1 and TRBJ1-1; a possible D gene is TRBD1 (6 bases). The length of the CDR3 is 13 residues. Trimming pared 6 bases from V and 0 bases from J, leaving 9 bases between. The germline gives CDR1 SGHRS, CDR2 YFSETQ. The CDR3 bases are TGCGCCAGCATCGGGACACTGAACACTGAAGCTTTCTTT. The encoded protein is CASIGTLNTEAFF.

The genes are TRBV6-5 and TRBJ2-4, with TRBD2 as a possible D gene (5 bases). The CDR3 has 16 residues. Trimming stripped 0 bases from V and 5 bases from J, with 14 bases between. Germline CDR1 is MNHEY and CDR2 is SVGAGI. The CDR3 protein is CASSYSSGRSQNIQYF. CDR3 in DNA: TGTGCCAGCAGTTACTCCAGCGGCCGGTCCCAAAACATTCAGTACTTC.

This clone was recorded once. The chain is built from TRBV6-5 and TRBJ1-1, with 9 positions matching TRBD1. Losses at the gene ends were 6 bases for V and 1 base for J; bases not matched to a gene: 6. From germline, CDR1 is MNHEY and CDR2 SVGAGI. This CDR3 contains 15 residues. The CDR3 coding sequence is TGTGCCAGCAGAACCGAGGGACAGGGGAACACTGAAGCTTTCTTT. Translated: CASRTEGQGNTEAFF.

The J gene is TRBJ1-2, the V gene TRBV1; the table assigns TRBD1, which was not confirmed against the DNA. TRBV1 has pseudogene status. This CDR3 comprises 14 residues. Here the CDR3 DNA reads TGCACCAACATAAGAGGGGCCCAGGGGGATGGCTACACCTTC. This gives the protein CTNIRGAQGDGYTF.

The chain is built from TRBV30 and TRBJ1-2; D not resolved. This CDR3 has 13 residues. Germline V gene sequence: CDR1 GTSNPN, CDR2 SVGIG (reference sequence). Trimming left V 0 bases short and J 6 bases short, with 11 bases between. This chain's CDR3 is CAWSVHPSDGYTF. The CDR3 nucleotides are TGTGCCTGGAGTGTACATCCGTCCGATGGCTACACCTTC.

The genes are TRBV28 and TRBJ2-7; weak D call: TRBD1 (5 bases). The ends were cut back, 3 bases at V and 2 bases at J, with 11 bases in the middle. CDR1 is MDHEN and CDR2 is SYDVKM in the germline V gene. The CDR3 is 14 residues long. In DNA, the CDR3 is TGTGCCAGCAGTTTCCAGGGTCTAGCCTACGAGCAGTACTTC. It translates to CASSFQGLAYEQYF.

The chain employs TRBV5-6 and TRBJ2-1, with 8 bases fitting TRBD2. The germline gives CDR1 SGHDT, CDR2 YYEEEE. The CDR3 loop spans 15 amino acids. V was pared by 0 bases and J by 7 bases, with 6 bases of the junction left unmatched. For the CDR3, the DNA is TGTGCCAGCAGCTTGGCGGGAGGGCCCGGGAATGAGCAGTTCTTC. Translation gives CASSLAGGPGNEQFF.

The chain links TRBV9 to TRBJ2-3, with unresolved D. The germline V and J ends were trimmed by 0 bases and 6 bases, with 5 bases remaining between them. The CDR3 has 12 amino acids. Germline CDR1 reads SGDLS; CDR2 reads YYNGEE. The CDR3 is CASSVAEDTQYF. Written as DNA, the CDR3 is TGTGCCAGCAGCGTAGCGGAGGATACGCAGTATTTT. Using reference TRBV9 and TRBJ2-3 for the parts outside the CDR3, the full variable domain is DSGVTQTPKHLITATGQRVTLRCSPRSGDLSVYWYQQSLDQGLQFLIQYYNGEERAKGNILERFSAQQFPDLHSELNLSSLELGDSALYFCASSVAEDTQYFGPGTRLTVL.

The chain is built from TRBV19 and TRBJ2-1; the D gene is possibly TRBD2 (7 bases). CDR1 and CDR2 from the germline V gene are LNHDA and SQIVND (reference sequence). The length of the CDR3 is 16 residues. Trimming took 6 bases from V and 5 from J, leaving 20 bases between them. Here the CDR3 DNA reads TGTGCCAGTAGCCAACAGGGAGGGGAACTAAACAATGAGCAGTTCTTC. This translates into CASSQQGGELNNEQFF. Drawing the rest from reference TRBV19 and TRBJ2-1, the complete variable domain is DGGITQSPKYLFRKEGQNVTLSCEQNLNHDAMYWYRQDPGQGLRLIYYSQIVNDFQKGDIAEGYSVSREKKESFPLTVTSAQKNPTAFYLCASSQQGGELNNEQFFGPGTRLTVL.

The J gene is TRBJ1-5, the V gene TRBV4-1; 9 nucleotides align to TRBD1. V was clipped by 6 bases and J by 6 bases; unmatched bases: 12. Looked up from germline, CDR1 is MGHRA and CDR2 is YSYEKL. The CDR3 consists of 16 residues. The CDR3 is CASSPGQGPMGQPQHF. The CDR3, as DNA: TGCGCCAGCAGTCCAGGACAGGGGCCTATGGGTCAGCCCCAGCATTTT.

This chain uses TRBV11-2 with TRBJ1-2; weak D call: TRBD1 (5 bases). Looked up from germline, CDR1 is SGHAT and CDR2 is FQNNGV. The CDR3 runs to 14 residues. V lost 1 base and J lost 0, with 6 bases in between. The CDR3 sequence is CASSLGGTNYGYTF. The CDR3 DNA sequence: TGTGCCAGCAGCTTAGGGGGCACTAACTATGGCTACACCTTC.

Points on this clone: One end of the junction is discordant with germline, which a read error may explain. This chain links TRBV27 with TRBJ2-2, with 13 bases identical to TRBD2. Germline assignment: CDR1 MNHEY and CDR2 SMNVEV (reference sequence). This CDR3 has 17 amino acids. CDR3 nucleotide sequence: TGTGTCAGCAGTCCGCAGACTAGCGGGAGGCTAGCCGGGGAGCTGTTTTTT. Protein sequence: CVSSPQTSGRLAGELFF.

This chain uses TRBV10-3 with TRBJ1-1; possibly TRBD1 for D (6 bases). Per germline, CDR1 ENHRY and CDR2 SYGVKD. CDR3 length: 12 residues. V shed 10 bases and J shed 5 bases, with 14 bases lying between them. The CDR3 DNA reads as TGTGCCACTAATAAGGGGGGGACTGAAGCTTTCTTT. It yields the protein CATNKGGTEAFF.

This chain joins TRBV5-6 and TRBJ2-1; D may be TRBD1 (5 bases). CDR3 length: 12 amino acids. Germline V gene lookup returns CDR1 SGHDT and CDR2 YYEEEE. V was pared by 0 bases and J by 12 bases, with 10 bases between. The CDR3 reads CASSLVGQGQFF. DNA for the CDR3: TGTGCCAGCAGCTTGGTAGGGCAGGGGCAGTTCTTC.

This chain joins TRBV12-5 and TRBJ1-2; 7 nucleotides line up with TRBD1. This CDR3 region has 13 residues. The ends lost 4 bases at V and 8 bases at J; junction bases unmatched: 7. Germline CDR1 and CDR2: LGHNT and FRNRAP. CDR3 region: CASGSKTGIGYTF. The CDR3 coding sequence is TGTGCTAGTGGTTCTAAGACAGGGATAGGCTACACCTTC.

In its sample, this clone was seen once. The chain is built from TRBV29-1 and TRBJ2-2; maybe TRBD2 (5 bases). Trimming took 2 bases from V and 8 from J, leaving 12 bases between them. This CDR3 comprises 13 residues. Germline CDR1 is SQVTM and CDR2 is ANQGSEA. The CDR3 loop is CSVELHGDGELFF. CDR3 nucleotide sequence: TGCAGCGTTGAATTGCACGGGGATGGGGAGCTGTTTTTT.

The chain is built from TRBV14 and TRBJ2-1, with TRBD2 matching 10 bases. Germline-derived CDR1 and CDR2 are SGHDN and FVKESK. This CDR3 has 15 residues. The junction had 6 bases not matched to a gene; V was cut back by 4 bases and J by 6 bases. In nucleotides, the CDR3 is TGTGCCAGCAGCCGGACTAGCGGAAGACTCAATGAGCAGTTCTTC. Its translation is CASSRTSGRLNEQFF.

This chain's CDR3 is CASSLGFGTSGRIKYEQFF. The CDR3 nucleotides are TGTGCCAGCAGCTTAGGGTTTGGGACTAGCGGGAGGATAAAATATGAGCAGTTCTTC. The chain is built from TRBV7-9 and TRBJ2-1, with 15 bases lining up with TRBD2. This CDR3 contains 19 residues. The V gene end was trimmed by 1 base and the J gene end by 8 bases; junction bases not matched to a gene: 12. Germline lookup yields CDR1 SEHNR and CDR2 FQNEAQ (reference sequence).

This clone was seen once. A junction boundary mismatches the germline segment, possibly from a read error. This chain uses TRBV6-5 with TRBJ2-6; possibly TRBD2 for D (6 bases). This CDR3 comprises 15 residues. Germline values: CDR1 MNHEY, CDR2 SVGAGI. For the CDR3, the DNA is TGTGCCGGCGGGGTGATGATCTCTGCGGCCAACGTCCTGACTTTC. This encodes CAGGVMISAANVLTF.

The rearrangement joins TRBV10-3 to TRBJ1-1, with D possibly being TRBD1 (5 bases). CDR1 ENHRY and CDR2 SYGVKD come from the germline V gene. The ends were cut back, 8 bases at V and 1 base at J, with 11 bases in the middle. The CDR3 runs to 13 residues. CDR3 DNA sequence: TGTGCCATCTCGACGACAGAGAACACTGAAGCTTTCTTT. It specifies CAISTTENTEAFF.

This chain links TRBV5-1 with TRBJ2-7; D is ambiguous. This CDR3 spans 14 amino acids. Germline CDR1 SGHRS, CDR2 YFSETQ. The V end was cut by 6 bases, the J end by 3 bases, with 16 bases between. This chain's CDR3 is CASTPAGEIYEQYF. Here the CDR3 DNA reads TGCGCCAGCACCCCCGCCGGAGAGATCTACGAGCAGTACTTC.